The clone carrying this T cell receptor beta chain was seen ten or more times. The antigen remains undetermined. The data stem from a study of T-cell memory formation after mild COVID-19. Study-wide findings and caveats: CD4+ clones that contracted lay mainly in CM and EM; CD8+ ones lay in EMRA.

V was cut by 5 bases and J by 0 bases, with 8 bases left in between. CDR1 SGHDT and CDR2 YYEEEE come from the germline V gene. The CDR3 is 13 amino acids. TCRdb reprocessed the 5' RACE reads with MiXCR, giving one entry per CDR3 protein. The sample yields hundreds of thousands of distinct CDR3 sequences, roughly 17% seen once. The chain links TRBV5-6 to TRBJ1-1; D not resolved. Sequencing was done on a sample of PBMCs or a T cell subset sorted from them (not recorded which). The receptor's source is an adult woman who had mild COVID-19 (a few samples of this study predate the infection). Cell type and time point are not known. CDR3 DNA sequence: TGTGCCAGCAGTATGACGGTGAACACTGAAGCTTTCTTT. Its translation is CASSMTVNTEAFF.